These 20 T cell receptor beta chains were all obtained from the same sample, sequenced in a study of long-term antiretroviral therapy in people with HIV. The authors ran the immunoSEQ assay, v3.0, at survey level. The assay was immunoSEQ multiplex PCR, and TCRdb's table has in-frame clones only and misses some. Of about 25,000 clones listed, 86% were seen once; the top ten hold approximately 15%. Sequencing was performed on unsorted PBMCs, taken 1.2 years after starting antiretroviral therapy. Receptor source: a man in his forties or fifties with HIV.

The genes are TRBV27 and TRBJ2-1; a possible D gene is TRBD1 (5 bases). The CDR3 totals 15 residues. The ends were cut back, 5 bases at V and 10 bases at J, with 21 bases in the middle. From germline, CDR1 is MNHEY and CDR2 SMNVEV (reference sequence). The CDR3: CASSRWGALGEEQFF. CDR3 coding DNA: TGTGCCAGCAGTCGCTGGGGCGCCCTTGGTGAGGAGCAGTTCTTC.

For the CDR3, the DNA is TGTGCCAGCAGTCCCGTGGGGGGAAACATTCAGTACTTC. It yields the protein CASSPVGGNIQYF. The chain combines TRBV2 with TRBJ2-4, with D tentatively TRBD2 (6 bases). This CDR3 comprises 13 residues. V was cut by 5 bases and J by 6 bases, with 11 bases left in between. Germline V gives CDR1 SNHLY, CDR2 FYNNEI.

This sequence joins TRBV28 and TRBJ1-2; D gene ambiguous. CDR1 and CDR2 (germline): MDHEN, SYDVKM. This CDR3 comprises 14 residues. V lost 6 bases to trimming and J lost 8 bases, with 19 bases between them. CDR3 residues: CASRYSGPSGGYTF. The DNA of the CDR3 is TGTGCCAGCAGATACTCCGGGCCGTCGGGCGGCTACACCTTC.

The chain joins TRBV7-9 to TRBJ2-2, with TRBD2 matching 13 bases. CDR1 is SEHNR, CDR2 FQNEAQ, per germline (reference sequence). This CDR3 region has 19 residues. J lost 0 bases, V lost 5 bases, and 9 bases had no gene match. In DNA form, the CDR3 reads TGTGCCAGCAGCCCAAGACTAGCGGGGGGCTTCGCGAACACCGGGGAGCTGTTTTTT. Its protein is CASSPRLAGGFANTGELFF.

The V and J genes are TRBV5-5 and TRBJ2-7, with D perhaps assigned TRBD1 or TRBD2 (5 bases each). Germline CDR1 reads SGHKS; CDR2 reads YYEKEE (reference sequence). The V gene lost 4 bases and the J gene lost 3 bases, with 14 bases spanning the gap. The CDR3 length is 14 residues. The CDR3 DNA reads TGTGCCAGCAGCATGAGGGACGGGAACTACGAGCAGTACTTC. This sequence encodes CASSMRDGNYEQYF.

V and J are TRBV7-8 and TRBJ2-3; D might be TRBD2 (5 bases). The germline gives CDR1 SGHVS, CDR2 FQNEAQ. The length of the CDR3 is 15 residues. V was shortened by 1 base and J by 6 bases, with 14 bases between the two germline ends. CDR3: CASSLVYAPGDTQYF. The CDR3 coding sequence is TGTGCCAGCAGCTTAGTATACGCCCCGGGGGATACGCAGTATTTT.

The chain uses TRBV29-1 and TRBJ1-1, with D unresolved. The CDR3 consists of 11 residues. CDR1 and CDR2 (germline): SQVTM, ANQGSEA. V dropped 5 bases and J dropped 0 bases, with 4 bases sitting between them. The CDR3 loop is CSVRMNTEAFF. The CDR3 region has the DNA TGCAGCGTTCGGATGAACACTGAAGCTTTCTTT.

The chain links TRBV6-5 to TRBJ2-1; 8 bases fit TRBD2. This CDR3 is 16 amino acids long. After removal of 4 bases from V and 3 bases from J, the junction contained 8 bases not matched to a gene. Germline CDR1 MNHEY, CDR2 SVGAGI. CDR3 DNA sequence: TGTGCCAGCAGTTCCCCCTCCGGGGGGGACTACAATGAGCAGTTCTTC. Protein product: CASSSPSGGDYNEQFF.

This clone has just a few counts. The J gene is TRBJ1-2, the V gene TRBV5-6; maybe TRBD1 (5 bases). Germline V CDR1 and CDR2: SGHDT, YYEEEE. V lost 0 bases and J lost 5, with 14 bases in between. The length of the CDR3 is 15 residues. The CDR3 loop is CASSLVRGYIYGYTF. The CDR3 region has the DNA TGTGCCAGCAGCTTGGTGAGGGGTTACATTTATGGCTACACCTTC.

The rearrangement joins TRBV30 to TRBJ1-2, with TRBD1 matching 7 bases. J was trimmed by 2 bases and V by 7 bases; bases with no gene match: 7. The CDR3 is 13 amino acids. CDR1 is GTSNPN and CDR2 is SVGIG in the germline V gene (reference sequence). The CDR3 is CASQGGSNYGYTF. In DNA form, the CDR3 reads TGTGCCTCGCAGGGGGGTTCCAACTATGGCTACACCTTC.

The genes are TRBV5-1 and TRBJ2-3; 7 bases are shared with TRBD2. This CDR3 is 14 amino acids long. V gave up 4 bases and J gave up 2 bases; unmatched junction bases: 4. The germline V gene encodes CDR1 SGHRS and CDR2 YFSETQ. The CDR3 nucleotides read TGCGCCAGCAGCGCGGGGGTGGACACAGATACGCAGTATTTT. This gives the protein CASSAGVDTDTQYF. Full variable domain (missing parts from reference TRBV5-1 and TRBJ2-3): KAGVTQTPRYLIKTRGQQVTLSCSPISGHRSVSWYQQTPGQGLQFLFEYFSETQRNKGNFPGRFSGRQFSNSRSEMNVSTLELGDSALYLCASSAGVDTDTQYFGPGTRLTVL.

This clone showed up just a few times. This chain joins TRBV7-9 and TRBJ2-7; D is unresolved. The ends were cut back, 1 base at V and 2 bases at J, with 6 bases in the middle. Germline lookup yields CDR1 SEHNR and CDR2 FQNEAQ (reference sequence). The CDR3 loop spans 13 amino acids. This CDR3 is CASSLGSTYEQYF. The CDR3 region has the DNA TGTGCCAGCAGCTTAGGTAGTACCTACGAGCAGTACTTC.

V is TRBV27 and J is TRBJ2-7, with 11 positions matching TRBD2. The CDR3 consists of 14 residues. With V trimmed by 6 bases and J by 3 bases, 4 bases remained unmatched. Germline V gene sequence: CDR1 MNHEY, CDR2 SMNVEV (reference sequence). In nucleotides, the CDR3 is TGTGCCAGCAGATTAGCGGGGGGGTTCTACGAGCAGTACTTC. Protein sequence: CASRLAGGFYEQYF.

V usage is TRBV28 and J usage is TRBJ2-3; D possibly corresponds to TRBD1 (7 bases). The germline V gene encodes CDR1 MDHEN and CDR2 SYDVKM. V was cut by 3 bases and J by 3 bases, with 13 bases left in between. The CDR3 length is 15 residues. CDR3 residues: CASSFPPGGTDTQYF. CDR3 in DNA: TGTGCCAGCAGTTTCCCCCCAGGGGGGACAGATACGCAGTATTTT.

This CDR3 reads CSALTANTEAFF. In nucleotides, the CDR3 is TGCAGCGCCTTGACAGCGAACACTGAAGCTTTCTTT. V gene TRBV29-1 combines with J gene TRBJ1-1; TRBD1 might be the D (5 bases). The V end lost 7 bases, the J end lost 1 base, and 10 bases lay between the germline ends. Germline V CDR1 and CDR2: SQVTM, ANQGSEA. This CDR3 comprises 12 residues.

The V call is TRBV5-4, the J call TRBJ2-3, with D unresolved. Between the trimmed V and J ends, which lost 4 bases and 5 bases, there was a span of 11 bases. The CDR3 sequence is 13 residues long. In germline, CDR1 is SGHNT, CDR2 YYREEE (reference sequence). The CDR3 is CASSKDRRDTQYF. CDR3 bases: TGTGCCAGCAGCAAGGACCGGAGAGATACGCAGTATTTT.

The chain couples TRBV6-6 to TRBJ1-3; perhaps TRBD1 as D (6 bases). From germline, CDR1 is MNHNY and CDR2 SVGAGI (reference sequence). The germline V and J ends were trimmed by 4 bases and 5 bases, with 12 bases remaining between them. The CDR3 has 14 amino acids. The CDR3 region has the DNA TGTGCCAGCAGTTCACCGGGACAAAGAAACACCATATATTTT. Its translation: CASSSPGQRNTIYF.

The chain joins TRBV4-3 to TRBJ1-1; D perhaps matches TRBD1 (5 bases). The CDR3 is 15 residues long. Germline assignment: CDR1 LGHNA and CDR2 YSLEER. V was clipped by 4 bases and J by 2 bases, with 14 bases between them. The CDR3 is CASSLESRGNTEAFF. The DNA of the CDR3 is TGCGCCAGCAGCCTCGAATCTAGGGGTAACACTGAAGCTTTCTTT.

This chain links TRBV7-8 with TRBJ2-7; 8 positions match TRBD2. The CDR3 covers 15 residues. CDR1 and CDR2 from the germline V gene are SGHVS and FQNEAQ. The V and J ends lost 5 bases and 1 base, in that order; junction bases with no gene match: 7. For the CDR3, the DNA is TGTGCCAGCAGCATAGAGCGGGGGCCTTCCTACGAGCAGTACTTC. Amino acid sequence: CASSIERGPSYEQYF.

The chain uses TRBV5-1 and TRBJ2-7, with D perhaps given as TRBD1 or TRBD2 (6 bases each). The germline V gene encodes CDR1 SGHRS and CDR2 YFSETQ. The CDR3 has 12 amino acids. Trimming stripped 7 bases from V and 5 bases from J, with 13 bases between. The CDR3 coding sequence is TGCGCCAGCCGGGGGCAGAACGACGAGCAGTACTTC. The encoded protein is CASRGQNDEQYF.